This passage covers 16 T cell receptor beta chains from one sample sequenced in a study of esophageal squamous cell carcinoma under preoperative chemotherapy. TCRdb reprocessed the PCR reads via MiXCR and lists one record per CDR3 protein. The table includes tens of thousands of distinct CDR3 sequences, less than 65% detected once. The time point was: after preoperative PTX-NDP chemotherapy. This material was acquired from a patient given preoperative chemotherapy. These receptors all stem from a human donor with esophageal squamous cell carcinoma. The donor label of this sample is uncertain.

This clonotype qualifies as medium-sized (0.01 to 0.1%). The gene calls are TRBV12-3 or TRBV12-4 and TRBJ2-5; D unclear. This CDR3 region has 13 residues. The V gene lost 3 bases and the J gene lost 2 bases, with 7 bases spanning the gap. The CDR3 sequence: CASSLSPQETQYF. The CDR3 coding sequence is TGTGCCAGCAGTTTGTCTCCTCAAGAGACCCAGTACTTC.

The chain employs TRBV7-8 and TRBJ2-3; D is ambiguous. The CDR3 loop spans 16 amino acids. Trimming stripped 5 bases from V and 12 bases from J, with 27 bases between. Germline lookup yields CDR1 SGHVS and CDR2 FQNEAQ. The CDR3 is CASSNLAVWPDDIQYF. In DNA form, the CDR3 reads TGTGCCAGCAGCAACCTGGCGGTGTGGCCCGATGATATTCAGTATTTT.

Concerning this clonotype itself: A read error may produce the germline difference seen at one junction end. This chain connects TRBV7-2 to TRBJ2-3, with D perhaps assigned TRBD1 or TRBD2 (5 bases each). From germline, CDR1 is SGHTA and CDR2 FQGNSA. The CDR3 extends over 17 amino acids. The CDR3 protein is CASRRLAGRGAKDTQYF. In nucleotides, the CDR3 is TGTGCCAGCAGACGCCTCGCGGGTAGAGGGGCTAAAGATACGCAGTACTTT.

Comments on this clonotype: Sequence at one end of the junction differs from germline and may be a read error. The chain links TRBV6-4 to TRBJ2-4; D assignment may be TRBD1 or TRBD2 (5 bases each). CDR1 is MRHNA, CDR2 SNTAGT, per germline. CDR3 size: 14 residues. CDR3 coding DNA: TGTGCCAGCAGGGAGAGGGGAGCGAAAGACACTCAGTATTTC. Protein product: CASRERGAKDTQYF.

In this sample, this clonotype turned up many times. This rearrangement joins TRBV12-3 or TRBV12-4 to TRBJ2-1; 8 bases map to TRBD2. The J segment lost 7 bases and the V segment lost 6 bases, leaving 8 bases of the junction unmatched. CDR3 length: 14 residues. This CDR3 is CASRPSGRPNEQFF. Here the CDR3 DNA reads TGTGCCAGCAGGCCTAGCGGGCGACCAAATGAGCAGTTCTTC.

Turning to this clonotype: The junction and the germline gene differ at one end; a read error may be behind it. The V and J genes are TRBV7-2 and TRBJ2-5, with D possibly being TRBD1 (5 bases). CDR1 SGHTA and CDR2 FQGNSA come from the germline V gene. CDR3 length: 15 amino acids. CDR3 nucleotide sequence: TGTGCCAGCACGTGGGGTGCGCCAGGACAAGCGACCTGGCTTTTC. It is translated as CASTWGAPGQATWLF.

The chain uses TRBV5-1 and TRBJ2-5; TRBD1 matches 7 bases. The J call may be faulty, since TRBJ2-7 better matches the DNA end. CDR1 is SGHRS, CDR2 YFSETQ, per germline. This CDR3 contains 14 residues. The CDR3 DNA follows: TGCGCCAGCAGCTTGGCCGGGACAGCTTACGAGCAGTACTTC. It encodes CASSLAGTAYEQYF.

CDR3 in DNA: TGTGCCAGCAGCTCGGACGCCGAGCAGTTCTTC. It encodes CASSSDAEQFF. V gene TRBV7-9 combines with J gene TRBJ2-1; D is ambiguous. The CDR3 length is 11 residues. Trimming pared 4 bases from V and 10 bases from J, leaving 8 bases between. Germline assignment: CDR1 SEHNR and CDR2 FQNEAQ (reference sequence).

The chain links TRBV7-2 to TRBJ2-1, with 11 nucleotides matching TRBD1. J gave up 2 bases and V 5 bases, and 2 bases lay outside the gene matches. CDR1 and CDR2 from the germline V gene are SGHTA and FQGNSA. The CDR3 spans 15 residues. The CDR3 loop reads CASSVGQGAYNEQFF. CDR3 DNA sequence: TGTGCCAGCAGCGTGGGACAGGGGGCCTACAATGAGCAGTTCTTC.

This chain joins TRBV7-2 and TRBJ2-7, with 10 bases fitting TRBD1. Per the germline V gene, CDR1 is SGHTA and CDR2 is FQGNSA. The ends lost 4 bases at V and 7 bases at J; junction bases unmatched: 7. The CDR3 length is 14 residues. CDR3 coding DNA: TGTGCCAGCAGCTCGACAGGGGGCAGGGGGGAGCAGTACTTC. Protein: CASSSTGGRGEQYF.

This clonotype has ten or more counts. This chain joins TRBV7-2 and TRBJ2-5; TRBD2 matches at 9 bases. This CDR3 is built from 17 residues. Germline CDR1 SGHTA, CDR2 FQGNSA. With 2 bases clipped from V and 11 bases from J, the junction kept 18 bases outside the gene matches. The CDR3 nucleotides read TGTGCCAGCAGCTTACGGTTTGGCGGGGGGGCCTACAATGAGCAGTACTTC. Protein: CASSLRFGGGAYNEQYF.

The CDR3 DNA reads as TGTGCCAGCTCACCACCCGGTAGAACAGATACGCAGTATTTT. Protein product: CASSPPGRTDTQYF. V gene TRBV18 combines with J gene TRBJ2-3; D remains ambiguous. The V end lost 0 bases, the J end lost 3 bases, and 7 bases lay between the germline ends. CDR1 and CDR2 from the germline V gene are KGHSH and LQKENI. The CDR3 covers 14 residues.

As to this clonotype: One end of the junction does not line up with germline, which may come from a read error. The chain uses TRBV12-3 or TRBV12-4 and TRBJ2-6; 7 bases fit TRBD1. This CDR3 spans 16 amino acids. The CDR3 protein is CASRGTAPSCAYVLTF. In nucleotides, the CDR3 is TGTGCCAGCAGGGGGACAGCCCCCTCTTGCGCCTACGTCCTGACCTTC.

This clonotype was counted between two and nine times. V and J are TRBV12-3 or TRBV12-4 and TRBJ2-1; 11 bases line up with TRBD2. Losses at the gene ends were 3 bases for V and 4 bases for J; bases not matched to a gene: 8. The length of the CDR3 is 17 residues. This chain's CDR3 is CASSFLTGTSGYNEQFF. CDR3 bases: TGTGCCAGCAGTTTTTTGACCGGGACTAGCGGATACAATGAGCAGTTCTTC.

This clonotype showed up many times. This rearrangement joins TRBV7-8 to TRBJ1-2; unclear D gene. Trimming stripped 5 bases from V and 1 base from J, with 17 bases between. Per the germline V gene, CDR1 is SGHVS and CDR2 is FQNEAQ. The CDR3 spans 16 residues. The DNA for the CDR3 is TGTGCCAGCAGCCTAGGTCCGGGGAGCCTTAACTATGGCTACACCTTC. Encoded protein: CASSLGPGSLNYGYTF.

This clonotype was picked up one time. Sequence at one end of the junction differs from germline and may be a read error. This chain uses TRBV7-8 with TRBJ2-3, with 8 bases matching TRBD2. The CDR3 covers 16 residues. CDR1 and CDR2 (germline): SGHVS, FQNEAQ. The CDR3 DNA reads as TGTGCCAGCAGCAACCTGGCGGGGGGAGCCGAAAACACGCAGTATTTC. It translates to CASSNLAGGAENTQYF. The complete variable domain, with remaining parts taken from reference TRBV7-8 and TRBJ2-3, reads GAGVSQSPRYKVAKRGQDVALRCDPISGHVSLFWYQQALGQGPEFLTYFQNEAQLDKSGLPSDRFFAERPEGSVSTLKIQRTQQEDSAVYLCASSNLAGGAENTQYFGPGTRLTVL.